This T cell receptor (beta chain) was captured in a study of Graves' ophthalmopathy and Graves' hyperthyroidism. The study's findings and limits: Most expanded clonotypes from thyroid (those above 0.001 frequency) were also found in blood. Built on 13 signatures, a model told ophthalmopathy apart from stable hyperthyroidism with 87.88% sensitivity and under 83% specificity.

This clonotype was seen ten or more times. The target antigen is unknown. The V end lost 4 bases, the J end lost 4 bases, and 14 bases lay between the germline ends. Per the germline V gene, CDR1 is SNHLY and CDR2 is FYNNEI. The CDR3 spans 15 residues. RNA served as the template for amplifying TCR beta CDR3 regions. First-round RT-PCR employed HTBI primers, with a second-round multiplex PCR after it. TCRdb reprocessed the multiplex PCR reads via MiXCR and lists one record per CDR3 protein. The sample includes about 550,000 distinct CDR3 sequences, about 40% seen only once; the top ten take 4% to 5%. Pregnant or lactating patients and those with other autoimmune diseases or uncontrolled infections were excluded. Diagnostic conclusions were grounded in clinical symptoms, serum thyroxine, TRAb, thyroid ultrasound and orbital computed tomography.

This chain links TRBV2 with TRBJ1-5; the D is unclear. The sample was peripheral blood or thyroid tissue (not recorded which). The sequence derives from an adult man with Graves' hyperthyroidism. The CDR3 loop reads CASSGTLLGNQPQHF. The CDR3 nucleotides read TGTGCCAGCAGTGGGACCCTACTTGGAAATCAGCCCCAGCATTTT.